This T cell receptor beta chain appears in the sequencing data of a study of T cell responses to AZD1222 COVID-19 vaccine. Study-wide findings and caveats: Variant regions that are unmutated are reportedly the target of nearly half of spike-specific TCRs. Only a handful of AZD1222 recipients tested seropositive at baseline.

Assay used: immunoSEQ multiplex PCR; TCRdb lists only in-frame clones, some missing. The sample has about 150,000 clones, 90% to 95% seen once. This clone was observed a handful of times. The antigen remains undetermined. Second-dose recipients at about 4 or about 12 weeks were treated as one pooled group. The sequencing here drew on peripheral blood, taken 28 days after the second AZD1222 dose. This receptor was identified in an adult who received the AZD1222 COVID-19 vaccine.

The CDR3 reads CASSQVSSGPNSPLHF. CDR3 sequence (DNA): TGTGCCAGCAGCCAAGTTTCCTCAGGGCCCAATTCACCCCTCCACTTT. The gene calls are TRBV3-1 (or the pseudogene TRBV3-2) and TRBJ1-6; D is perhaps TRBD1 (5 bases). Germline CDR1 reads LGHDT; CDR2 reads YNNKEL (reference sequence). V lost 1 base and J lost 7, with 14 bases in between. The CDR3 runs to 16 residues.